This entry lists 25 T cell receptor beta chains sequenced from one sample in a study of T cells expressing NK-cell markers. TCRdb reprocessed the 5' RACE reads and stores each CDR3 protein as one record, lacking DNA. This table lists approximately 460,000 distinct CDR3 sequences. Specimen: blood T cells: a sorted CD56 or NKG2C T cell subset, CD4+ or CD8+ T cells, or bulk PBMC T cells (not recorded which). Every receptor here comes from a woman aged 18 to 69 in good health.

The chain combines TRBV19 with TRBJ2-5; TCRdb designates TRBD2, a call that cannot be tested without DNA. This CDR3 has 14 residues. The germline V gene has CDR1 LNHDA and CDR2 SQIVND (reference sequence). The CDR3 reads CASRGAGEVETQYF.

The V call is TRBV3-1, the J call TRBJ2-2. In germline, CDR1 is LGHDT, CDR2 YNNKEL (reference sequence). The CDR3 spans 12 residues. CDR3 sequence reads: CASSRGNGELFF.

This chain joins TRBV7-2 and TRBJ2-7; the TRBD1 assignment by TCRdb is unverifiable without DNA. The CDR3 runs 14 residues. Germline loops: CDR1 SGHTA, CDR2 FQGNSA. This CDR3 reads CASSLAGAIGEQYF.

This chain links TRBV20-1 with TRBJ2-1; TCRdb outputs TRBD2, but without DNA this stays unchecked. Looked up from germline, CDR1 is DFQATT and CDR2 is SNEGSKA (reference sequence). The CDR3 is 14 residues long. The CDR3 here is CSPRPSGSGNEQFF.

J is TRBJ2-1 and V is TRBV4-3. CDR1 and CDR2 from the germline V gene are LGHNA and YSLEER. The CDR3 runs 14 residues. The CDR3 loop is CASSQESGRNEQFF.

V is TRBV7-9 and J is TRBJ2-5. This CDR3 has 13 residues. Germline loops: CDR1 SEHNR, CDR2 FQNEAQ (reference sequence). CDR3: CASRRPVQETQYF.

The CDR3 region is CASSLGRGWRETQYF. The chain combines TRBV12-3 or TRBV12-4 with TRBJ2-5; the TCRdb D gene call, TRBD1, has no DNA to confirm it. This CDR3 spans 15 amino acids.

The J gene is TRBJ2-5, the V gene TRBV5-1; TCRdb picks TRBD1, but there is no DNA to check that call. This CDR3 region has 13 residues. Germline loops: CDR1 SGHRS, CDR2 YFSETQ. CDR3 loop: CASFPGPQETQYF. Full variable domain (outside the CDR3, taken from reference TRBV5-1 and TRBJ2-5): KAGVTQTPRYLIKTRGQQVTLSCSPISGHRSVSWYQQTPGQGLQFLFEYFSETQRNKGNFPGRFSGRQFSNSRSEMNVSTLELGDSALYLCASFPGPQETQYFGPGTRLLVL.

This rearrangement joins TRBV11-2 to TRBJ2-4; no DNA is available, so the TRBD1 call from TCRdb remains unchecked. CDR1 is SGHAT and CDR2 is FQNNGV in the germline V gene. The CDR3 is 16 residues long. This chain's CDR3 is CASSSRAAGQQNIQYF.

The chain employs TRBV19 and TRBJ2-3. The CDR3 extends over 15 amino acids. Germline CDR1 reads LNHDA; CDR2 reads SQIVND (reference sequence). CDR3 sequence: CASSIDRVRTDTQYF.

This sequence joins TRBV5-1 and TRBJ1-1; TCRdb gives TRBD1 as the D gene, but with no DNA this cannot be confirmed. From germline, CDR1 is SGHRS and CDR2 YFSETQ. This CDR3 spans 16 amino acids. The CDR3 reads CASSSGQGVFGTEAFF.

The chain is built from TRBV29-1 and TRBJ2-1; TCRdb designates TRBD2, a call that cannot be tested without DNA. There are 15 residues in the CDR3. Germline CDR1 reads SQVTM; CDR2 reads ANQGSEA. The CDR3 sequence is CSGKVGLADLNEQFF.

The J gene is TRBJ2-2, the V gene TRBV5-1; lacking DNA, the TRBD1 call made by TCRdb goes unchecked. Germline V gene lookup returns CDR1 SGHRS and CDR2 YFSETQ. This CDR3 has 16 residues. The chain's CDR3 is CASSAGPGQNTGELFF.

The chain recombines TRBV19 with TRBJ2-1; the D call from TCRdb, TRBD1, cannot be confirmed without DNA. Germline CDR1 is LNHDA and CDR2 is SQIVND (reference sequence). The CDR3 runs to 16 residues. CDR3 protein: CASTSTGQAVYNEQFF. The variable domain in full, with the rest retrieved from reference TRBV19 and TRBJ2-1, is DGGITQSPKYLFRKEGQNVTLSCEQNLNHDAMYWYRQDPGQGLRLIYYSQIVNDFQKGDIAEGYSVSREKKESFPLTVTSAQKNPTAFYLCASTSTGQAVYNEQFFGPGTRLTVL.

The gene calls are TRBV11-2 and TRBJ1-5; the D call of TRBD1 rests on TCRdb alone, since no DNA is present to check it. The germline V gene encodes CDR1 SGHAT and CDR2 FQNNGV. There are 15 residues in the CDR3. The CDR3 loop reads CASSLDSRAPQPQHF.

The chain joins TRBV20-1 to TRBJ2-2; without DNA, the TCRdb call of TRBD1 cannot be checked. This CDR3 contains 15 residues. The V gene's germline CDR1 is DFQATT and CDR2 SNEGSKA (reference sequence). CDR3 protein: CSATGGGGEAGELFF.

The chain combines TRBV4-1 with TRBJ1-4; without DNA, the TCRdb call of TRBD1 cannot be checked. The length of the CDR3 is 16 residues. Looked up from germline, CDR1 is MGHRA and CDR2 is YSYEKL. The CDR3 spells CASSPPLRGTNEKLFF.

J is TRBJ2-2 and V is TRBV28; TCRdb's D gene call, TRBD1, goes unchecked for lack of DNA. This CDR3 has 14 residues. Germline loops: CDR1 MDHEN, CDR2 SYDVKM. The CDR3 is CASSFSGLGGELFF. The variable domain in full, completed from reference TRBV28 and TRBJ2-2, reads DVKVTQSSRYLVKRTGEKVFLECVQDMDHENMFWYRQDPGLGLRLIYFSYDVKMKEKGDIPEGYSVSREKKERFSLILESASTNQTSMYLCASSFSGLGGELFFGEGSRLTVL.

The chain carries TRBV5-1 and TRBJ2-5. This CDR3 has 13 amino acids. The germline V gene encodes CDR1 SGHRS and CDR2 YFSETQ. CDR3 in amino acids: CASSFGFEETQYF.

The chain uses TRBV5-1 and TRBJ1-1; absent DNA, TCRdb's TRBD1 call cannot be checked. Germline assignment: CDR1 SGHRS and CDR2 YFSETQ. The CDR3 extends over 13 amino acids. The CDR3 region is CASGTGANTEAFF.

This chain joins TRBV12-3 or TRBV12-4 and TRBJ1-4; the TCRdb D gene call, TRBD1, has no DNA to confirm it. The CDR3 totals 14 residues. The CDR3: CASSLARGAEKLFF.

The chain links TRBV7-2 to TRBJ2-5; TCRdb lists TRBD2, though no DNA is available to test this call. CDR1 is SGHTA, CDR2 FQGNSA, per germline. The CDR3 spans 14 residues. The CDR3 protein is CASRNSGSGETQYF.

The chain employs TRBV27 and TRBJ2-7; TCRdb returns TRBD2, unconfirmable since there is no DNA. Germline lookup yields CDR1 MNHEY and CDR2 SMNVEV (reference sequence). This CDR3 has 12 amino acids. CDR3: CASRGLVYEQYF.

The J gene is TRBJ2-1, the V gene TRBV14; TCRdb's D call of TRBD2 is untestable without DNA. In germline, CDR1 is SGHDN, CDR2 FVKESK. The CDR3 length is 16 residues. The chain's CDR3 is CASSPLGVAGGNEQFF.

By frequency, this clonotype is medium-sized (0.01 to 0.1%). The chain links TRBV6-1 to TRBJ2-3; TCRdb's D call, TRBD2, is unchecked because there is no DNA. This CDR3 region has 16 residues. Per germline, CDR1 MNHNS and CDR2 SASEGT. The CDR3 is CASSEEAGGPADTQYF.